These T cell receptor beta chains were read from a single sample in a study of blood T cell repertoires in COVID-19. Clones were read by immunoSEQ multiplex PCR, and TCRdb kept only the in-frame ones, dropping some. The sample lists 250,000 to 350,000 clones, approximately 84% seen once, with over 1.1% in the top ten. Source material: peripheral blood. Receptors were obtained from a human donor with COVID-19, enrolled during active disease. The donor label of this sample is uncertain. Each CDR3 is given with its conserved first and last residue. The D gene is left open where the match is weak. Rows give clone size only sometimes, using once, few, many, or a class for an expanded clone.

D gene,V gene,J gene,clone size,CDR3 DNA,CDR3 protein
TRBD1,TRBV4-3,TRBJ1-2,.,TGCGCCAGCAGCCAAGTGGGGGACAGGGGCAACTATGGCTACACCTTC,CASSQVGDRGNYGYTF
.,TRBV5-4,TRBJ2-1,.,TGTGCCAGCAGTTCGGACAGACTCTACAATGAGCAGTTCTTC,CASSSDRLYNEQFF
.,TRBV27,TRBJ1-4,once,TGTGCCAGCAGTTTATTCGGCGGTGGGAATGAAAAACTGTTTTTT,CASSLFGGGNEKLFF
.,TRBV25-1,TRBJ2-2,.,TGTGCCAGCAACCCCTCAACGGAGACCGGGGAGCTGTTTTTT,CASNPSTETGELFF
.,TRBV28,TRBJ1-2,.,TGTGCCAGCAGTTTATCTGTCGGAGCTAACTATGGCTACACCTTC,CASSLSVGANYGYTF
.,TRBV21-1,TRBJ1-5,.,.,CARQKVAGGNQPQHF
TRBD1,TRBV28,TRBJ2-1,.,TGTGCCAGCATCATGGGACAGGGGAAAAATGAGCAGTTCTTC,CASIMGQGKNEQFF
.,TRBV14,TRBJ1-3,.,TGTGCCAGCAGCCCAGCAGGAATCAGATCCCGCCATAACTCTGGAAACACCATATATTTT,CASSPAGIRSRHNSGNTIYF
.,TRBV5-4,TRBJ1-2,.,TGTGCCAGCAGCCCTGAGGGAGAGAACTATGGCTACACCTTC,CASSPEGENYGYTF
.,TRBV28,TRBJ1-5,.,TGTGCCAGCAGTGTAGGGGGCAATCAGCCCCAGCATTTT,CASSVGGNQPQHF
TRBD2,TRBV29-1,TRBJ2-4,.,TGCAGCGTTGGTGGGACTAGCGAGGCCAAAAACATTCAGTACTTC,CSVGGTSEAKNIQYF
TRBD2,TRBV30,TRBJ2-1,.,TGTGCCTGGGCCTCTAGCGGTAGCTCCTACAATGAGCAGTTCTTC,CAWASSGSSYNEQFF
TRBD2,TRBV7-2,TRBJ2-2,.,TGTGCCAGCAGCTTGACTAGCGGGAGGGACACCGGGGAGCTGTTTTTT,CASSLTSGRDTGELFF
.,TRBV29-1,TRBJ1-2,.,TGCAGCGTTGAATCGGGGGGTGGCTACACCTTC,CSVESGGGYTF
TRBD1,TRBV7-9,TRBJ1-1,.,TGTGCCAGCAGCTTAATGAGACAGGGATTCGGTGAAGCTTTCTTT,CASSLMRQGFGEAFF
.,TRBV27,TRBJ2-3,.,TGTGCCAGCTGGAGGATCTCTAGCACAGATACGCAGTATTTT,CASWRISSTDTQYF
TRBD2,TRBV4-1,TRBJ2-1,.,TGCGCCAGCAGCCACTTCGGACTAGCGGGAGACAATGAGCAGTTCTTC,CASSHFGLAGDNEQFF
TRBD2,TRBV7-3,TRBJ2-3,.,TGTGCCAGCAGCCCACGGCTAGCGGGTACAGATACGCAGTATTTT,CASSPRLAGTDTQYF
TRBD2,TRBV30,TRBJ2-1,.,TGTGCCTGGAGTCGGACTAGCGGGAGTTACAATGAGCAGTTCTTC,CAWSRTSGSYNEQFF
TRBD1,TRBV25-1,TRBJ1-4,.,TGTGCCAGCAGTTCGCAGACAGGGGAAAATGAAAAACTGTTTTTT,CASSSQTGENEKLFF
.,TRBV3-1/TRBV3-2,TRBJ1-1,.,TGTGCCAGCAGCCTAACGGGGTTGGGGGGCACTGAAGCTTTCTTT,CASSLTGLGGTEAFF
.,TRBV4-1,TRBJ1-4,once,TGCGCCAGCAGCCAAGATCTTACAGTCGTAAAACTGTTTTTT,CASSQDLTVVKLFF
.,TRBV2,TRBJ1-1,.,TGTGCCAGCAGGTTGACAGTGTCGAACACTGAAGCTTTCTTT,CASRLTVSNTEAFF
.,TRBV2,TRBJ1-5,.,TGTGCCAGCACGGAGGGGACCTACGTCCCCCAGCATTTT,CASTEGTYVPQHF
TRBD2,TRBV19,TRBJ2-3,.,TGTGCCAGTAGTATCCCCGGACTAGCGGGACACACAGATACGCAGTATTTT,CASSIPGLAGHTDTQYF
TRBD1,TRBV2,TRBJ1-4,.,TGTGCCAGCAGTGAGGGACAGAGCAATGAAAAACTGTTTTTT,CASSEGQSNEKLFF
.,TRBV7-2,TRBJ1-5,.,TGTGCCAGCAGCTTGGGAGACGGTAGCAATCAGCCCCAGCATTTT,CASSLGDGSNQPQHF
TRBD1,TRBV7-2,TRBJ1-2,.,TGTGCCAGCAGCTTAGAGGGGCCAGGGACAGGACTCGCTGGCTACACCTTC,CASSLEGPGTGLAGYTF
TRBD1,TRBV28,TRBJ2-7,.,TGTGCCGTACAGGGGGGAATCTACGAGCAGTACTTC,CAVQGGIYEQYF
TRBD1,TRBV6-4,TRBJ1-1,.,TGTGCCAGCAGGAGGGGGCCGAACACTGAAGCTTTCTTT,CASRRGPNTEAFF
.,TRBV5-1,TRBJ1-4,.,TGCGCCAGCAGCTTAGAGCCTGGGGCCGCTAATGAAAAACTGTTTTTT,CASSLEPGAANEKLFF
TRBD1,TRBV19,TRBJ1-1,.,TGTGCCAGTAGTCCCACAGGGGGATACACTGAAGCTTTCTTT,CASSPTGGYTEAFF
.,TRBV27,TRBJ2-7,.,TGTGCCAGCAGCTCCCAACGGGACACTTCCTACGAGCAGTACTTC,CASSSQRDTSYEQYF
TRBD1,TRBV7-9,TRBJ2-7,.,TGTGCCAGCAGCTCCAACTACAGGGGGTCCGTCTACGAGCAGTACTTC,CASSSNYRGSVYEQYF
.,TRBV25-1,TRBJ1-5,few,TGTGCCAGCAGTGGTACCTCAGGGGATCAGCCCCAGCATTTT,CASSGTSGDQPQHF
TRBD2,TRBV7-9,TRBJ2-3,few,TGTGCCAGCAGCTTAGCGACTAGCGGAGGGGATACGCAGTATTTT,CASSLATSGGDTQYF
.,TRBV12-3/TRBV12-4,TRBJ1-2,once,TGTGCCAGCAGTATGAACAGGGTTGGCTACACCTTC,CASSMNRVGYTF
.,TRBV7-2,TRBJ1-6,.,TGTGCCAGCACCTTCACCCCAGGGAACAATTCACCCCTCCACTTT,CASTFTPGNNSPLHF
TRBD1,TRBV12-3/TRBV12-4,TRBJ1-1,many,TGTGCCAGCAGTTTAGTTGACAGGGGCGGCCCCTTT,CASSLVDRGGPF
TRBD1,TRBV11-2,TRBJ2-5,.,TGTGCCAGCAGCTTAGGACGGGGCAGGGGGCGCAGAGAGACCCAGTACTTC,CASSLGRGRGRRETQYF
TRBD1,TRBV5-1,TRBJ1-2,few,TGCGCCAGCAGCTTACGACAGGGGGCGCGGGGCTACACCTTC,CASSLRQGARGYTF
TRBD2,TRBV28,TRBJ2-1,.,TGTGCCAGCAGCTCGGAGAGCGGGAGAGTTGGTGAGCAGTTCTTC,CASSSESGRVGEQFF
TRBD1,TRBV9,TRBJ2-2,.,TGTGCCAGCAGCTATACCTTGACAGGGCGGATAAACACCGGGGAGCTGTTTTTT,CASSYTLTGRINTGELFF
.,TRBV5-1,TRBJ2-1,.,TGCGCCAGCAGAGGAGGTGGCGACCTGGGCAATGAGCAGTTCTTC,CASRGGGDLGNEQFF
TRBD2,TRBV6-4,TRBJ2-3,once,TGTGCCAGCAGTTTGAGCGGGGGCAGCACAGATACGCAGTATTTT,CASSLSGGSTDTQYF
TRBD2,TRBV11-2,TRBJ2-1,.,TGTGCCAGCAGCTTAGGTCCAGCGGGAGCAAGCTACAATGAGCAGTTCTTC,CASSLGPAGASYNEQFF
TRBD2,TRBV29-1,TRBJ2-3,.,TGCAGCGTTGAAGTCGTAGCGGGTTGGACAGATACGCAGTATTTT,CSVEVVAGWTDTQYF